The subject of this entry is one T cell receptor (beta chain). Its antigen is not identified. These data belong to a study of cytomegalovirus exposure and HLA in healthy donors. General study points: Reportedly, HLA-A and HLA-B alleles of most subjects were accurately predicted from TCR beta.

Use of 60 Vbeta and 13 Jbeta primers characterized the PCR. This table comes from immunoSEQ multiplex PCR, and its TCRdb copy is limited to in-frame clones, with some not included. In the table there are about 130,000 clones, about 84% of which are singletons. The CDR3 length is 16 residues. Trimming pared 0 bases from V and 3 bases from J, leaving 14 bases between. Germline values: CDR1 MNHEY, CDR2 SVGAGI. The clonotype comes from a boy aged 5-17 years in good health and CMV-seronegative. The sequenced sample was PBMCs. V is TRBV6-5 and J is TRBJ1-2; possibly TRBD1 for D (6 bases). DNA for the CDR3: TGTGCCAGCAGTTACTCAAGCGGACAGAGAGACTATGGCTACACCTTC. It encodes CASSYSSGQRDYGYTF.